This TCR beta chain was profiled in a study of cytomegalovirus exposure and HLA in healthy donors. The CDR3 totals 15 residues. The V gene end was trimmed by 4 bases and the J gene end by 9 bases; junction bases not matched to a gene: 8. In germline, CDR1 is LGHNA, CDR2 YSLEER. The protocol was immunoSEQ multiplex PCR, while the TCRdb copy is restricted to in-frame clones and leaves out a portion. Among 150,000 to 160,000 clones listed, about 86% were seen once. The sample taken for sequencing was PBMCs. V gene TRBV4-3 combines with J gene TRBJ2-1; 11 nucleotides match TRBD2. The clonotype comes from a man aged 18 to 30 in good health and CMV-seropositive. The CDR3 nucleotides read TGCGCCAGCAGCCCGGCGGGACTAGCGGTGAGTGAGCAGTTCTTC. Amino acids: CASSPAGLAVSEQFF.